This T cell receptor (beta chain) comes out of a study of radiotherapy plus CTLA-4 blockade in lung cancer. Study results and limitations: Interferon-beta and early blood T cell clone dynamics reportedly predicted response best.

Trimming took 9 bases from V and 3 from J; bases not matched to a gene: 19. The CDR3 covers 19 residues. Germline lookup yields CDR1 SGHAT and CDR2 FQNNGV. Here immunoSEQ multiplex PCR was the method, and the copy in TCRdb shows in-frame clones only, minus some. This table has 71,000 or so clones, approximately 86% appearing once. With respect to this clone: As yet, its antigen is unknown.

The sequenced sample was peripheral blood, obtained from a patient treated with radiotherapy plus ipilimumab. The clonotype originates from a human donor with non-small cell lung cancer who had stable disease on radiotherapy plus ipilimumab. This chain joins TRBV11-2 and TRBJ2-1, with 11 bases identical to TRBD2. The CDR3 loop is CASDPRTSGLRGGYNEQFF. The CDR3 nucleotides read TGTGCCAGTGACCCTCGGACTAGCGGGCTCAGAGGGGGCTACAATGAGCAGTTCTTC. Variable domain in full (rest from reference TRBV11-2 and TRBJ2-1): EAGVAQSPRYKIIEKRQSVAFWCNPISGHATLYWYQQILGQGPKLLIQFQNNGVVDDSQLPKDRFSAERLKGVDSTLKIQPAKLEDSAVYLCASDPRTSGLRGGYNEQFFGPGTRLTVL.